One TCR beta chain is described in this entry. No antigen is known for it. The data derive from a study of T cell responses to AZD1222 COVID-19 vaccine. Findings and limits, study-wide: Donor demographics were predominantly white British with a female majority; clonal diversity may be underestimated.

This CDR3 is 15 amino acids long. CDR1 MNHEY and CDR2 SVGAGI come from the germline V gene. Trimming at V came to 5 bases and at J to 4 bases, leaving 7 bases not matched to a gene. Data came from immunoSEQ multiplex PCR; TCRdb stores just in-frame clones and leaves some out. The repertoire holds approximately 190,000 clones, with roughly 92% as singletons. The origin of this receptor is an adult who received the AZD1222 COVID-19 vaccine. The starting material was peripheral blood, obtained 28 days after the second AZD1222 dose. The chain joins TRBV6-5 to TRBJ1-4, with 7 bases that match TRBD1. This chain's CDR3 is CASSSPGTDNEKLFF. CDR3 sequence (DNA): TGTGCCAGCAGTAGCCCAGGGACAGATAATGAAAAACTGTTTTTT.